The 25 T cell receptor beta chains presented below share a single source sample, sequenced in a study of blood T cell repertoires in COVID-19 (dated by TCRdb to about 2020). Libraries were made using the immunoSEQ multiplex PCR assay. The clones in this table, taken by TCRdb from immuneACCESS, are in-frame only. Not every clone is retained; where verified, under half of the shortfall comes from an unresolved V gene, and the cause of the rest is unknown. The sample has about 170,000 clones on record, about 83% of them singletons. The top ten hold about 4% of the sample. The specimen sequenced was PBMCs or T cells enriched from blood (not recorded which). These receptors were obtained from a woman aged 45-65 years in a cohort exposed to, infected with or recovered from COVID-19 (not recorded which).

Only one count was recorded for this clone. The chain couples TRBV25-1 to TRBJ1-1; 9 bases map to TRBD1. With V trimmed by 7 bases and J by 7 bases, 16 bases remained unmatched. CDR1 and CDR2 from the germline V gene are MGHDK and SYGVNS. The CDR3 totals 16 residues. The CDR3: CASMISGTGTRGEAFF. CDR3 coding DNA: TGTGCCAGCATGATCTCCGGGACAGGGACGCGTGGTGAAGCTTTCTTT.

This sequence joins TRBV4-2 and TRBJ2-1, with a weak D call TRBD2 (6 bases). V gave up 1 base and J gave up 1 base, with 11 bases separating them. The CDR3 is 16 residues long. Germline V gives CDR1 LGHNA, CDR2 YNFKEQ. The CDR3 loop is CASSQASGPSYNEQFF. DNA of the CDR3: TGTGCCAGCAGCCAAGCGAGCGGGCCATCCTACAATGAGCAGTTCTTC.

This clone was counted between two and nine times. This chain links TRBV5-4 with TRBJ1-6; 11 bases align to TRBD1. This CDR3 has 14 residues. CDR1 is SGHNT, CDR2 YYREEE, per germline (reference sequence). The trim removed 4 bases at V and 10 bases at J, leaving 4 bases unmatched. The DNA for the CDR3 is TGTGCCAGCAGCACCGGGACAGGGGGGTCACCCCTCCACTTT. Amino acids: CASSTGTGGSPLHF.

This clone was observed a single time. The CDR3: CASSPDRGGNSPLHF. The CDR3 bases are TGTGCCAGCTCACCTGACAGGGGCGGCAATTCACCCCTCCACTTT. The rearrangement uses TRBV18 and TRBJ1-6; 8 bases line up with TRBD1. Germline V lookup: CDR1 KGHSH, CDR2 LQKENI. V trimming: 3 bases; J trimming: 7 bases; junction bases outside the gene matches: 5. The CDR3 consists of 15 residues.

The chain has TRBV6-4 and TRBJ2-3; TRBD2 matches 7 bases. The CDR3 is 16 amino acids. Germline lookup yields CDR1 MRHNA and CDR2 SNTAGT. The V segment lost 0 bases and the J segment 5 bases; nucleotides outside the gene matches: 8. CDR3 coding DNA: TGTGCCAGCAGTGACTCTGAGGGAGGGCGCGGAGATACGCAGTATTTT. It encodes CASSDSEGGRGDTQYF.

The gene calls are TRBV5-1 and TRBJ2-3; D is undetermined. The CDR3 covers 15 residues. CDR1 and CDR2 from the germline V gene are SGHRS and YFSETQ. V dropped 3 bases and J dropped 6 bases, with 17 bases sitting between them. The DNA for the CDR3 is TGCGCCAGCAGCTCGGATCAAAGGAGATCGGATACGCAGTATTTT. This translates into CASSSDQRRSDTQYF.

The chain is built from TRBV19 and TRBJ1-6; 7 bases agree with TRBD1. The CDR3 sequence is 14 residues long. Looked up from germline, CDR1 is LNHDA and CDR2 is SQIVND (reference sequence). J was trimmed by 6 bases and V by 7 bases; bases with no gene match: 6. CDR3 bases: TGTGCCAGTACCTACAGGGGTCTTAATTCACCCCTCCACTTT. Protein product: CASTYRGLNSPLHF.

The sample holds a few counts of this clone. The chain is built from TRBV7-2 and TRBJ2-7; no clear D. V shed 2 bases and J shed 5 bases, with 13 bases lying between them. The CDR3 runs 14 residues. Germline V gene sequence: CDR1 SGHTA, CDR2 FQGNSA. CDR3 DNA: TGTGCCAGCAGCTTATACGCGCAAGCCAACGAGCAGTACTTC. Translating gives CASSLYAQANEQYF.

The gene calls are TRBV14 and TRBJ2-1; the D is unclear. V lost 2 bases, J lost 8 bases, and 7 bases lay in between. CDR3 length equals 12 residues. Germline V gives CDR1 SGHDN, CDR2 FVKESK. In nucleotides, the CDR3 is TGTGCCAGCAGCCAACAGTCAGATGAGCAGTTCTTC. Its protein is CASSQQSDEQFF.

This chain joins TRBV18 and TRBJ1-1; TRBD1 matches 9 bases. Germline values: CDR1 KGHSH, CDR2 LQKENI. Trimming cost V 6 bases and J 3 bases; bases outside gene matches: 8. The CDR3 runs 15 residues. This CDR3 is CASSLTGGWDTEAFF. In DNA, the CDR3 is TGTGCCAGCTCGCTCACAGGGGGCTGGGACACTGAAGCTTTCTTT.

Here the CDR3 DNA reads TGTGCCAGCAGTTACTCGAATGGAGGTGAAGCTTTCTTT. It encodes CASSYSNGGEAFF. The chain couples TRBV6-5 to TRBJ1-1; D is unclear. Trimming pared 0 bases from V and 7 bases from J, leaving 9 bases between. Germline V gene sequence: CDR1 MNHEY, CDR2 SVGAGI. The CDR3 is 13 amino acids.

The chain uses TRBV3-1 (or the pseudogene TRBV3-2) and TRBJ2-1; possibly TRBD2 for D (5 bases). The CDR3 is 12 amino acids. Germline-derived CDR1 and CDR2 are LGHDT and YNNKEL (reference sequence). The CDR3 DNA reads TGTGCAAGTGAGGGCCCTCGGTATGAGCAGTTCTTC. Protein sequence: CASEGPRYEQFF.

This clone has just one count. The CDR3 region has the DNA TGTGCCAGCTCACTTATATCTAGCACAGATACGCAGTATTTT. Amino acids: CASSLISSTDTQYF. The V and J genes are TRBV18 and TRBJ2-3; no definite D call. Trimming took 4 bases from V and 0 from J, leaving 8 bases between them. The germline V gene has CDR1 KGHSH and CDR2 LQKENI. This CDR3 comprises 14 residues.

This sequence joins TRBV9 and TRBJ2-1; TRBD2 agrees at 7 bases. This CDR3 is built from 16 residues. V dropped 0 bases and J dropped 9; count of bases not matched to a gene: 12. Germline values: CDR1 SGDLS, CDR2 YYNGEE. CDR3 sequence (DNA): TGTGCCAGCAGCGTAGACCCGGTGCTAGCGGCTGCTGAGCAGTTCTTC. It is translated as CASSVDPVLAAAEQFF.

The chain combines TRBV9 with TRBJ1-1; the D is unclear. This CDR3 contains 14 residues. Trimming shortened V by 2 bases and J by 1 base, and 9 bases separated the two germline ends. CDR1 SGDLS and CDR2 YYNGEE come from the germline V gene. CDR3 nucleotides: TGTGCCAGCAGCGTCTCAGTGTCGAACACTGAAGCTTTCTTT. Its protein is CASSVSVSNTEAFF. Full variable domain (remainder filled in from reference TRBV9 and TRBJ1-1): DSGVTQTPKHLITATGQRVTLRCSPRSGDLSVYWYQQSLDQGLQFLIQYYNGEERAKGNILERFSAQQFPDLHSELNLSSLELGDSALYFCASSVSVSNTEAFFGQGTRLTVV.

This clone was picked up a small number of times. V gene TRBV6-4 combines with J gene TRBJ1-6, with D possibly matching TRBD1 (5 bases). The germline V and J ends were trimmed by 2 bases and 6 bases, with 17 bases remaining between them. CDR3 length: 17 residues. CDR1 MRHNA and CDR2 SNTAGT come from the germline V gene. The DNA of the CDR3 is TGTGCCAGCAGTGACGCCCCGTCGCGGGGGAGTAATTCACCCCTCCACTTT. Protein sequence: CASSDAPSRGSNSPLHF.

CDR3 sequence (DNA): TGTGCCAGCAGCTTAGGTGGACAGGGGGCAAGGTACACTGAAGCTTTCTTT. This codes for CASSLGGQGARYTEAFF. The chain uses TRBV7-9 and TRBJ1-1; 11 bases fit TRBD1. The CDR3 consists of 17 residues. The ends lost 1 base at V and 3 bases at J; junction bases unmatched: 7. In germline, CDR1 is SEHNR, CDR2 FQNEAQ (reference sequence).

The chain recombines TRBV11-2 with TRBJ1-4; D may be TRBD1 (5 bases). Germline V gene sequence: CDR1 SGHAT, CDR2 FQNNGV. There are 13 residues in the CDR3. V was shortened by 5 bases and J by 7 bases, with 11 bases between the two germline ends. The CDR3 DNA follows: TGTGCCAGCAGCCCCCCGGGGGGTGAAAAACTGTTTTTT. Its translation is CASSPPGGEKLFF.

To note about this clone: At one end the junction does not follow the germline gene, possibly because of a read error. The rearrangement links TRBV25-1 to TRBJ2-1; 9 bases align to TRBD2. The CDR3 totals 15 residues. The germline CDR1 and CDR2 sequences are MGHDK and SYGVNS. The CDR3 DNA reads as TGTGCCAGCACTGAAGTCGGCGGGAGGGCCGATGAGCAGTTCTTC. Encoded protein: CASTEVGGRADEQFF. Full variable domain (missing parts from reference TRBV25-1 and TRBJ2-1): EADIYQTPRYLVIGTGKKITLECSQTMGHDKMYWYQQDPGMELHLIHYSYGVNSTEKGDLSSESTVSRIRTEHFPLTLESARPSHTSQYLCASTEVGGRADEQFFGPGTRLTVL.

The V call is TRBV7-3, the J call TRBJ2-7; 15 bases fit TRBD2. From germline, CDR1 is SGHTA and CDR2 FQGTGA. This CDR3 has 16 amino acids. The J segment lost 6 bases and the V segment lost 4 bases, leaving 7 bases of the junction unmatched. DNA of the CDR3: TGTGCCAGCAGCTCCCGGACTAGCGGGGGGGCCTCCGAGCAGTACTTC. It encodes CASSSRTSGGASEQYF.

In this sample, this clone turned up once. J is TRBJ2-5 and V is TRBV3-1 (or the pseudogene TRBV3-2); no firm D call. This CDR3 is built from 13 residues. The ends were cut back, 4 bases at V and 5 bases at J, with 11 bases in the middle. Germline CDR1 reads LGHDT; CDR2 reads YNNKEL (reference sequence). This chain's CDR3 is CASSLGYGETQYF. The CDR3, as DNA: TGTGCCAGCAGCCTCGGCTACGGGGAGACCCAGTACTTC.

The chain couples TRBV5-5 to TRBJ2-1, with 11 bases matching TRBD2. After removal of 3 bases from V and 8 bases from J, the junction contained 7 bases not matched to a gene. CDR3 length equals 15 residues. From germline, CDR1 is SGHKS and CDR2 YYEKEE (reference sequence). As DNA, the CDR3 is TGTGCCAGCAGCTCACTAGCGGGGGCCCTGCATGAGCAGTTCTTC. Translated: CASSSLAGALHEQFF.

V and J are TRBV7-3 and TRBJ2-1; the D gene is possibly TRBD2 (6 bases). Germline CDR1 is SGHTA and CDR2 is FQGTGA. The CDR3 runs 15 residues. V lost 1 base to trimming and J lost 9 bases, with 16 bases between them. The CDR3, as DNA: TGTGCCAGCAGCTTAATGCCGCTGGGGGGAGGTGAGCAGTTCTTC. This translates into CASSLMPLGGGEQFF.

The CDR3 spells CASSYQNTEAFF. The CDR3 nucleotides read TGTGCCAGCAGTTACCAGAACACTGAAGCTTTCTTT. This chain links TRBV6-5 with TRBJ1-1; unclear D gene. The V gene's germline CDR1 is MNHEY and CDR2 SVGAGI. The CDR3 is 12 amino acids. With 2 bases removed from V and 1 base from J, the gap between germline ends came to 2 bases.

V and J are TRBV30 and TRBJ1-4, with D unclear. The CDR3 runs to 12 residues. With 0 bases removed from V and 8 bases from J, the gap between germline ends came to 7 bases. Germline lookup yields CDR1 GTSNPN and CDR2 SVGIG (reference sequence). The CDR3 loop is CAWSVLGEKLFF. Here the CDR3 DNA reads TGTGCCTGGAGTGTACTCGGGGAAAAACTGTTTTTT.